These 18 T cell receptor beta chains were sequenced from one sample in a study of beta chain features in type 1 diabetes. cDNA synthesis used the whole RNA isolate, giving expressed TCRB sequences. Clones were sequenced by immunoSEQ multiplex PCR, and TCRdb holds only the in-frame ones, with some missing. The sample shows fewer than 550,000 clones, approximately 10% of them seen only once. Sequenced: naive CD4+ T cells from blood. The receptors stem from a woman aged 18-35 years in good health.

As to this clone: A read error may produce the germline difference seen at one junction end. The chain links TRBV11-2 to TRBJ1-2; D unclear. The CDR3 totals 15 residues. Per germline, CDR1 SGHAT and CDR2 FQNNGV. The CDR3 loop is CASSPVSGTNYGHTF. In DNA, the CDR3 is TGTGCCAGCAGCCCCGTTAGCGGTACTAACTATGGCCACACCTTC.

This clone was seen once. The genes are TRBV7-2 and TRBJ2-3; no clear D gene. CDR3 length equals 14 residues. Trimming pared 5 bases from V and 2 bases from J, leaving 11 bases between. Germline V gene lookup returns CDR1 SGHTA and CDR2 FQGNSA. The CDR3 bases are TGTGCCAGCAGCCAACGACACAACACAGATACGCAGTATTTT. Protein product: CASSQRHNTDTQYF.

The chain joins TRBV7-6 to TRBJ2-5, with D perhaps matching TRBD1 (5 bases). CDR1 and CDR2 from the germline V gene are SGHVS and FNYEAQ. V lost 4 bases and J lost 5, with 14 bases in between. This CDR3 is 14 amino acids long. The CDR3 reads CASSSRGAGETQYF. The CDR3 DNA reads TGTGCCAGCAGCTCCCGTGGGGCCGGGGAGACCCAGTACTTC.

In its sample, this clone was seen a few times. The V gene is TRBV10-3, the J gene TRBJ1-4; 12 nucleotides agree with TRBD1. This CDR3 comprises 16 residues. Germline trimming cut 0 bases from V and 14 bases from J; bases unmatched to any gene: 10. Germline-derived CDR1 and CDR2 are ENHRY and SYGVKD. The chain's CDR3 is CAISESRGTGGSRLFF. The CDR3 DNA follows: TGTGCCATCAGTGAGTCGCGTGGGACAGGGGGCTCACGGCTGTTTTTT.

There are a few counts of this clone. The chain joins TRBV29-1 to TRBJ1-5, with 9 bases matching TRBD1. The CDR3 consists of 15 residues. Germline V CDR1 and CDR2: SQVTM, ANQGSEA. V gave up 4 bases and J gave up 2 bases; unmatched junction bases: 6. The CDR3 DNA reads TGCAGCGTTGCACCGGGACAGGGAGGCAATCAGCCCCAGCATTTT. It codes for CSVAPGQGGNQPQHF.

The CDR3 spells CASSVNSEQYF. The CDR3, as DNA: TGTGCCAGCAGTGTCAACTCCGAGCAGTACTTC. The rearrangement joins TRBV25-1 to TRBJ2-7; D is ambiguous. This CDR3 is 11 amino acids long. V was shortened by 4 bases and J by 6 bases, with 7 bases between the two germline ends. Germline CDR1 reads MGHDK; CDR2 reads SYGVNS.

This clone has just a few counts. The rearrangement links TRBV5-1 to TRBJ2-1, with 7 bases that match TRBD1. This CDR3 region has 16 residues. Losses at the gene ends were 2 bases for V and 6 bases for J; bases not matched to a gene: 11. CDR1 is SGHRS and CDR2 is YFSETQ in the germline V gene. The CDR3 coding sequence is TGCGCCAGCAGCTTTCTCCTGCGACAGGGCTTCAATGAGCAGTTCTTC. This translates into CASSFLLRQGFNEQFF.

This clone came up once. The rearrangement links TRBV6-5 to TRBJ2-7; TRBD1 is a possible D gene (5 bases). Germline V gene data show CDR1 as MNHEY and CDR2 as SVGAGI. The CDR3 totals 14 residues. Trimming left V 6 bases short and J 0 bases short, with 12 bases between. The CDR3 loop reads CASRQAFSSYEQYV. In DNA, the CDR3 is TGTGCCAGCAGACAGGCCTTTAGCTCCTACGAGCAGTACGTC.

The sample holds a few counts of this clone. The rearrangement joins TRBV4-3 to TRBJ2-7, with a tentative D call TRBD2 (6 bases). The CDR3 loop spans 16 amino acids. CDR1 is LGHNA and CDR2 is YSLEER in the germline V gene. Trimming removed 0 bases at V and 3 bases at J, with 15 bases between. CDR3 sequence (DNA): TGCGCCAGCAGCCAAGATTTAACGGGAGTACGCTACGAGCAGTACTTC. Encoded protein: CASSQDLTGVRYEQYF.

This clone was seen a handful of times. The chain couples TRBV7-3 to TRBJ2-1; possibly TRBD2 for D (6 bases). Trimming stripped 4 bases from V and 0 bases from J, with 7 bases between. Looked up from germline, CDR1 is SGHTA and CDR2 is FQGTGA. This CDR3 region has 14 residues. CDR3 in amino acids: CASSSGSSYNEQFF. CDR3 sequence (DNA): TGTGCCAGCAGCTCCGGGAGCTCCTACAATGAGCAGTTCTTC.

This chain joins TRBV21-1 and TRBJ1-5; the DNA was not compared with TRBD1, the D call given in the table. TRBV21-1 is described as a pseudogene. This CDR3 contains 16 residues. CDR3 sequence reads: CASSRTMTGSNQPQHF. The CDR3, as DNA: TGTGCCAGCAGCCGTACAATGACAGGGAGCAATCAGCCCCAGCATTTT.

The V and J genes are TRBV7-7 and TRBJ2-1, with 7 positions matching TRBD2. CDR1 and CDR2 from the germline V gene are SSHAT and FNYEAQ (reference sequence). This CDR3 region has 15 residues. The V gene end was trimmed by 2 bases and the J gene end by 6 bases; junction bases not matched to a gene: 7. CDR3 amino acids: CASSLFSGGGNEQFF. Written as DNA, the CDR3 is TGTGCCAGCAGCTTATTTAGTGGCGGGGGCAATGAGCAGTTCTTC.

This clone was observed a handful of times. This chain uses TRBV9 with TRBJ2-1; TRBD1 aligns across 10 bases. This CDR3 is 16 amino acids long. V lost 4 bases, J lost 0 bases, and 4 bases stayed unmatched. Looked up from germline, CDR1 is SGDLS and CDR2 is YYNGEE. The CDR3 loop reads CASSPRTGGSYNEQFF. The CDR3 region has the DNA TGTGCCAGCAGCCCCCGGACAGGGGGCTCCTACAATGAGCAGTTCTTC.

This clone was seen more than once but under ten times. This sequence joins TRBV4-3 and TRBJ2-3; D is unresolved. Germline V lookup: CDR1 LGHNA, CDR2 YSLEER. Trimming stripped 0 bases from V and 4 bases from J, with 5 bases between. The CDR3 contains 13 residues. This chain's CDR3 is CASSQDFPDTQYF. The CDR3 region has the DNA TGCGCCAGCAGCCAAGACTTCCCAGATACGCAGTATTTT.

There are a few counts of this clone. This chain joins TRBV28 and TRBJ1-2; possible D gene TRBD1, 5 bases. The CDR3 is 13 amino acids. The germline gives CDR1 MDHEN, CDR2 SYDVKM. V was cut by 5 bases and J by 5 bases, with 12 bases left in between. CDR3 in amino acids: CASSLRDGYGYTF. The DNA of the CDR3 is TGTGCCAGCAGTCTCCGGGACGGATATGGCTACACCTTC.

The chain joins TRBV29-1 to TRBJ2-7; tentatively, D is TRBD2 (6 bases). The CDR3 totals 17 residues. Germline V gene lookup returns CDR1 SQVTM and CDR2 ANQGSEA. Trimming removed 1 base at V and 2 bases at J, with 21 bases between. CDR3 sequence reads: CSVEGCRGGEYPYEQYV. CDR3 sequence (DNA): TGCAGCGTTGAAGGTTGTAGGGGCGGGGAGTACCCCTACGAGCAGTACGTC.

This clone came up a few times. The chain links TRBV7-6 to TRBJ1-4; unclear D gene. The CDR3 has 14 amino acids. CDR1 and CDR2 from the germline V gene are SGHVS and FNYEAQ. Trimming cost V 1 base and J 0 bases, with 3 bases left between them. CDR3 DNA sequence: TGTGCCAGCAGCTTAGGGTCAACTAATGAAAAACTGTTTTTT. Translating it yields CASSLGSTNEKLFF.

V is TRBV4-3 and J is TRBJ1-1, with D possibly being TRBD1 (6 bases). V dropped 4 bases and J dropped 5 bases, with 20 bases sitting between them. CDR3 length: 16 amino acids. The germline CDR1 and CDR2 sequences are LGHNA and YSLEER. DNA of the CDR3: TGCGCCAGCAGCCGAGGGGGGCCGCGGGCGAAAACTGAAGCTTTCTTT. Residues: CASSRGGPRAKTEAFF.